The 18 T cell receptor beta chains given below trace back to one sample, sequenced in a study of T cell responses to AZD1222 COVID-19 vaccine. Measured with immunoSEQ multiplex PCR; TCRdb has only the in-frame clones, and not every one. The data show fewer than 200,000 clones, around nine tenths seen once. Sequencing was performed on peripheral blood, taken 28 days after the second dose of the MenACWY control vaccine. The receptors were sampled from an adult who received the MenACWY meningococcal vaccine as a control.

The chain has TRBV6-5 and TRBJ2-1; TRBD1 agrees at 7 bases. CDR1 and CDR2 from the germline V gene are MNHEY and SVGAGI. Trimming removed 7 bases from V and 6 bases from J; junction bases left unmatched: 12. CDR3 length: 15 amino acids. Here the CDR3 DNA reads TGTGCCAGCAACTTAAGGGGGCCCCCCCCCAATGAGCAGTTCTTC. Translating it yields CASNLRGPPPNEQFF.

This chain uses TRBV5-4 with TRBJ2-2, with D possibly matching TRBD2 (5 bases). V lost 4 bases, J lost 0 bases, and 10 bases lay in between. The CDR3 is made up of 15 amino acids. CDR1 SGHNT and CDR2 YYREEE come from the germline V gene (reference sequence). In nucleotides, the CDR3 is TGTGCCAGCAGCATCGGACTTGCGAACACCGGGGAGCTGTTTTTT. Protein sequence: CASSIGLANTGELFF.

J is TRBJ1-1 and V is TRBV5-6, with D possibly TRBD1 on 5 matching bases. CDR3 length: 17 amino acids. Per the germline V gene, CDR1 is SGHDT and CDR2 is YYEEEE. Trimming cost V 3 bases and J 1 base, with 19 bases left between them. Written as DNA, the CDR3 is TGTGCCAGCAGCTCCCGGACACTCTCACTGTGGAACACTGAAGCTTTCTTT. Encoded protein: CASSSRTLSLWNTEAFF.

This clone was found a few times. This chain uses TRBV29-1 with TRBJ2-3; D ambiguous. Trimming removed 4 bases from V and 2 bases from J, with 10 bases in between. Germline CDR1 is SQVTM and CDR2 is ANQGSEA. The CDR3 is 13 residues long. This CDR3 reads CSVVDGHTDTQYF. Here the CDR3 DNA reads TGCAGCGTTGTGGACGGCCACACAGATACGCAGTATTTT.

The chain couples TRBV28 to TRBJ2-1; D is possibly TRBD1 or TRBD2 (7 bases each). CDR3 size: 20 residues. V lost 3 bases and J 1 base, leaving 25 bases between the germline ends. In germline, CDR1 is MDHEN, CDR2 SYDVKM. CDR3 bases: TGTGCCAGCAGTTTTTTTGAGTCAGGGGGAGGGCCTAATTCCTACAATGAGCAGTTCTTC. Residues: CASSFFESGGGPNSYNEQFF. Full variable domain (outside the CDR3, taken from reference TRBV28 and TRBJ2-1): DVKVTQSSRYLVKRTGEKVFLECVQDMDHENMFWYRQDPGLGLRLIYFSYDVKMKEKGDIPEGYSVSREKKERFSLILESASTNQTSMYLCASSFFESGGGPNSYNEQFFGPGTRLTVL.

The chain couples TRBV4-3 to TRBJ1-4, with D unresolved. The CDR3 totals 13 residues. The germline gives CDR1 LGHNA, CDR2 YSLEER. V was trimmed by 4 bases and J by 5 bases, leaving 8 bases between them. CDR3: CASSPRGNEKLFF. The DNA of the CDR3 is TGCGCCAGCAGCCCCCGAGGGAATGAAAAACTGTTTTTT.

CDR3 sequence (DNA): TGCAGCGTCTTGACAGGGGGGTCCTACGAGCAGTACTTC. As protein: CSVLTGGSYEQYF. This chain uses TRBV29-1 with TRBJ2-7; TRBD1 matches 9 bases. The germline CDR1 and CDR2 sequences are SQVTM and ANQGSEA. This CDR3 has 13 residues. Trimming took 6 bases from V and 1 from J; bases not matched to a gene: 4.

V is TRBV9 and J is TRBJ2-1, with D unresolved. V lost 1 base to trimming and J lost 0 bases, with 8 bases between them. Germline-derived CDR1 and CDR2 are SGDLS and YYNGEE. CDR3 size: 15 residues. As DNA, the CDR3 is TGTGCCAGCAGCGTACCTTATGACTCCTACAATGAGCAGTTCTTC. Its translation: CASSVPYDSYNEQFF.

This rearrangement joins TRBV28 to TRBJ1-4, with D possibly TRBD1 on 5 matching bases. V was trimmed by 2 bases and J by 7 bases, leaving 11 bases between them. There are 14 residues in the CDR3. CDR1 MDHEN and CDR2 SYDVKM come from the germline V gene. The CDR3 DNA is TGTGCCAGCAGTTTAGGGCCGCAGGGTGAAAAACTGTTTTTT. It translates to CASSLGPQGEKLFF. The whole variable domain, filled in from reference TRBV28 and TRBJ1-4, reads DVKVTQSSRYLVKRTGEKVFLECVQDMDHENMFWYRQDPGLGLRLIYFSYDVKMKEKGDIPEGYSVSREKKERFSLILESASTNQTSMYLCASSLGPQGEKLFFGSGTQLSVL.

The CDR3 protein is CASSRGSGRYEQYF. DNA for the CDR3: TGTGCCAGCAGCCGGGGTAGCGGGAGGTACGAGCAGTACTTC. The V call is TRBV3-1 (or the pseudogene TRBV3-2), the J call TRBJ2-7, with TRBD2 matching over 10 bases. Looked up from germline, CDR1 is LGHDT and CDR2 is YNNKEL (reference sequence). J was trimmed by 4 bases and V by 4 bases; bases with no gene match: 4. The CDR3 totals 14 residues.

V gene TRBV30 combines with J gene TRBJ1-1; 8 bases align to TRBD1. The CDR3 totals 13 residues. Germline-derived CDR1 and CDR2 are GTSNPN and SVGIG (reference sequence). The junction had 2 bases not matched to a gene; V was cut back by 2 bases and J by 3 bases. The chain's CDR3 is CAWSQTGDTEAFF. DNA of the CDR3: TGTGCCTGGAGTCAGACAGGGGACACTGAAGCTTTCTTT.

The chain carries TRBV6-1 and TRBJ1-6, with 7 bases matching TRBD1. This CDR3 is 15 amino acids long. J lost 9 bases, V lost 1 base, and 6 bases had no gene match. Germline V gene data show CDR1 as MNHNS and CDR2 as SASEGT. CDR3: CASSEVRGQTSPLHF. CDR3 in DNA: TGTGCCAGCAGTGAAGTCAGGGGACAGACTTCACCCCTCCACTTT.

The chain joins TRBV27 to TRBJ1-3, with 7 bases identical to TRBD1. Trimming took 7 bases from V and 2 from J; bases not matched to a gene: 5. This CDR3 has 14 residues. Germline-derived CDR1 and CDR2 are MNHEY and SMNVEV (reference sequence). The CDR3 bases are TGTGCCAGCAAAACAGACAGGGCTGGAAACACCATATATTTT. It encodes CASKTDRAGNTIYF.

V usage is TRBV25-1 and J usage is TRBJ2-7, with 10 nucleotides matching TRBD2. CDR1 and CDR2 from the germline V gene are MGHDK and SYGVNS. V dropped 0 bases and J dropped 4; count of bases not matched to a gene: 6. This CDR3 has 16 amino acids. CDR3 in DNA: TGTGCCAGCAGTGAATATGGGGCTAGCGGGAGATACGAGCAGTACTTC. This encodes CASSEYGASGRYEQYF.

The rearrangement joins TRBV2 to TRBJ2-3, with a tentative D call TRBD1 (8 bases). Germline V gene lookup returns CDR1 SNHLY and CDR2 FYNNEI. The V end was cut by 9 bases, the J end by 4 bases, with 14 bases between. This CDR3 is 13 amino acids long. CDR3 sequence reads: CARTGAGADTQYF. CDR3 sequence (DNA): TGTGCCAGGACAGGGGCGGGGGCAGATACGCAGTATTTT.

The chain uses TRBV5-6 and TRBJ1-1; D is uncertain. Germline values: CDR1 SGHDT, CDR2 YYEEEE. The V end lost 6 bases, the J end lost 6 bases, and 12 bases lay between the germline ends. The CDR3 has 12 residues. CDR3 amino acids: CASKDGRAEAFF. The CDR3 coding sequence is TGTGCCAGCAAGGACGGGCGCGCTGAAGCTTTCTTT.

The DNA of the CDR3 is TGTGCCAGCAGCTTCTCGCCAGGGGACAGCTATGGCTACACCTTC. Its protein is CASSFSPGDSYGYTF. The chain is built from TRBV13 and TRBJ1-2; the match to TRBD1 covers 7 bases. Trimming removed 3 bases from V and 4 bases from J; junction bases left unmatched: 8. CDR3 size: 15 residues. Germline CDR1 is PRHDT and CDR2 is FYEKMQ (reference sequence). Using reference TRBV13 and TRBJ1-2 for the parts outside the CDR3, the full variable domain is AAGVIQSPRHLIKEKRETATLKCYPIPRHDTVYWYQQGPGQDPQFLISFYEKMQSDKGSIPDRFSAQQFSDYHSELNMSSLELGDSALYFCASSFSPGDSYGYTFGSGTRLTVV.

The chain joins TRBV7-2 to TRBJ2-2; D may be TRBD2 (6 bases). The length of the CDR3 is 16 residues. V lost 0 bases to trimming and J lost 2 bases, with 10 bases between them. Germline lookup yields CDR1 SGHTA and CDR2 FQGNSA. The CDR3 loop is CASSLAGGYNTGELFF. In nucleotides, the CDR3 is TGTGCCAGCAGCTTAGCGGGGGGATATAACACCGGGGAGCTGTTTTTT. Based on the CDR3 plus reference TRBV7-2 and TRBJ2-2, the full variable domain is GAGVSQSPSNKVTEKGKDVELRCDPISGHTALYWYRQSLGQGLEFLIYFQGNSAPDKSGLPSDRFSAERTGGSVSTLTIQRTQQEDSAVYLCASSLAGGYNTGELFFGEGSRLTVL.